The present T cell receptor beta chain was sequenced within a study of radiotherapy plus CTLA-4 blockade in lung cancer. Study summary: Among enrolled patients, under 20% responded and 30% to 40% achieved disease control.

A word on this clone: The antigen remains unidentified.

The CDR3 has 16 amino acids. Trimming took off 4 bases at V and 2 bases at J, with 17 bases between the two ends. Germline CDR1 SQVTM, CDR2 ANQGSEA. Each patient with chemo-refractory metastatic non-small-cell lung cancer was treated with focal radiation plus CTLA-4 blockade using ipilimumab. Overall study results and limits: After radiotherapy and ipilimumab, tumor-derived clones expanded in peripheral blood. Response, reportedly, was best predicted by interferon-beta along with early blood T cell clone dynamics.

The assay was immunoSEQ multiplex PCR, and TCRdb's table has in-frame clones only and misses some. The sample gives about 51,000 clones, approximately 80% of which show up once; about 2.5% is in the top ten. The sequence came from a human donor with non-small cell lung cancer whose response to radiotherapy plus ipilimumab could not be evaluated. This chain connects TRBV29-1 to TRBJ1-4; D perhaps matches TRBD1 (6 bases). Sequenced here: peripheral blood, sampled from a patient treated with radiotherapy plus ipilimumab. CDR3 nucleotides: TGCAGCGTTGTAGCAGGGGATATTATCACTAATGAAAAACTGTTTTTT. Amino acids: CSVVAGDIITNEKLFF.